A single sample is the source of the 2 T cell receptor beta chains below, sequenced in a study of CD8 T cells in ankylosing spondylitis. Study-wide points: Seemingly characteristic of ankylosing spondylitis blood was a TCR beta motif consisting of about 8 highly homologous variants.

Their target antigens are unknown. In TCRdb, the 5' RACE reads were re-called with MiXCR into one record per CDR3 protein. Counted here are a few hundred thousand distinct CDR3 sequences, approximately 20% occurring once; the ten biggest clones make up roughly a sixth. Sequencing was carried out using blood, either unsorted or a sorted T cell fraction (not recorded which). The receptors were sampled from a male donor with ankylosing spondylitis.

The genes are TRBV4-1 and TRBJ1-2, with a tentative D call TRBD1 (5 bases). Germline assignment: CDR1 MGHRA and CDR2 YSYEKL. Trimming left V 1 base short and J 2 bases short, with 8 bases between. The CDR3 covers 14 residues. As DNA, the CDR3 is TGCGCCAGCAGCCAAGTCCCAGGGAACTATGGCTACACCTTC. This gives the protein CASSQVPGNYGYTF.

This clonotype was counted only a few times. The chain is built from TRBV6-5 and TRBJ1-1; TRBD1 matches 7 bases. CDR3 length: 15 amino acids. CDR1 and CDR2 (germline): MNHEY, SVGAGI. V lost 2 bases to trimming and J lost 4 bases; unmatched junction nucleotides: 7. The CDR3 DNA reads TGTGCCAGCAGTTACGACCACAGGGGTGGCACTGAAGCTTTCTTT. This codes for CASSYDHRGGTEAFF.